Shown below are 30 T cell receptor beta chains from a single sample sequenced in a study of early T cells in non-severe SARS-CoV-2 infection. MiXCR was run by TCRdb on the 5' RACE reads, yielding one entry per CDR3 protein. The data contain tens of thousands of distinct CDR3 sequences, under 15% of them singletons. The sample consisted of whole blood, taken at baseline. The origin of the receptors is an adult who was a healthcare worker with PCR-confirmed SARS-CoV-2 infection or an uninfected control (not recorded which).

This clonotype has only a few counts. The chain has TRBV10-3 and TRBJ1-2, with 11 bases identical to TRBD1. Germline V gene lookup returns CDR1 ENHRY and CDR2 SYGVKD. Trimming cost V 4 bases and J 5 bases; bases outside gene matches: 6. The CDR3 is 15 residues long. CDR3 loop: CAISGGQGAWYGYTF. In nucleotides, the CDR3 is TGTGCCATCAGTGGCGGACAGGGGGCTTGGTATGGCTACACCTTC.

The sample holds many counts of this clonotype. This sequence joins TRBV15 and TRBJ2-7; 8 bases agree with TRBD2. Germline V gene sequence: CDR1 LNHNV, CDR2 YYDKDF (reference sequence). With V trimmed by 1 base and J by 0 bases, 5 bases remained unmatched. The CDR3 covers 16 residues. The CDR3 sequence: CATSRGTSGSSYEQYF. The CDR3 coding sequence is TGTGCCACCAGCAGAGGTACTAGCGGCAGCTCCTACGAGCAGTACTTC.

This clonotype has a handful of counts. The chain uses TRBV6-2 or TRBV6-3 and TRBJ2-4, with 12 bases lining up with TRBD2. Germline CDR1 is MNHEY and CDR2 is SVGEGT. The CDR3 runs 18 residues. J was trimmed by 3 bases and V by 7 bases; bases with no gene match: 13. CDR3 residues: CASNQTSGSPLVKNIQYF. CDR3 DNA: TGTGCCAGCAACCAGACTAGCGGGAGCCCACTAGTCAAAAACATTCAGTACTTC.

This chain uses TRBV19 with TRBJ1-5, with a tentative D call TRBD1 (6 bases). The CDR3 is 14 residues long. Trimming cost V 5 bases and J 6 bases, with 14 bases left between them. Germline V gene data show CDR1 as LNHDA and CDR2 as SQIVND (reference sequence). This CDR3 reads CASSEQGEGQPQHF. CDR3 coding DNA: TGTGCCAGTAGTGAACAGGGAGAAGGTCAGCCCCAGCATTTT.

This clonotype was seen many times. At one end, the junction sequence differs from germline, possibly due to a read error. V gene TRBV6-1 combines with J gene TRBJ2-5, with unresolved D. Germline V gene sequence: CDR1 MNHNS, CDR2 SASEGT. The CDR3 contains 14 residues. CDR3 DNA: TGTGCCAGCAGCGAAGGCGATAGTGTCGAGACCCAGTACTTC. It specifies CASSEGDSVETQYF.

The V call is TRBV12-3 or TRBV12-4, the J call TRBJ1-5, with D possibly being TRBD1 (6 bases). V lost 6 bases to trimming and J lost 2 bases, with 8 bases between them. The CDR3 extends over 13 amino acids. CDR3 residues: CASRGGGNQPQHF. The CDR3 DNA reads TGTGCCAGCAGAGGGGGGGGCAATCAGCCCCAGCATTTT.

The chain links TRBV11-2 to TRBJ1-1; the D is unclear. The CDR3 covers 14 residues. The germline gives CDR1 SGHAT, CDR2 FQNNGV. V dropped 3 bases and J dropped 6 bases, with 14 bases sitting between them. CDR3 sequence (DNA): TGTGCCAGCAGCTTGTTTCTTTCTTACGCTGAAGCTTTCTTT. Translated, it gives CASSLFLSYAEAFF.

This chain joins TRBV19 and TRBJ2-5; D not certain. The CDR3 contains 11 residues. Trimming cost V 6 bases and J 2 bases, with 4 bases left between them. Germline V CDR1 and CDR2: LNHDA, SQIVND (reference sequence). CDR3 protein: CASREQETQYF. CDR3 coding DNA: TGTGCCAGTAGAGAACAAGAGACCCAGTACTTC.

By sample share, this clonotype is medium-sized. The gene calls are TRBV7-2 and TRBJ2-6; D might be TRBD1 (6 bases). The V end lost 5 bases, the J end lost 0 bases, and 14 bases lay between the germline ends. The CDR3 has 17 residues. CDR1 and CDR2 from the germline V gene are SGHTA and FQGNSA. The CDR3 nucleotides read TGTGCCAGCAGCCCGACGACAGGTTACTCTGGGGCCAACGTCCTGACTTTC. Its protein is CASSPTTGYSGANVLTF.

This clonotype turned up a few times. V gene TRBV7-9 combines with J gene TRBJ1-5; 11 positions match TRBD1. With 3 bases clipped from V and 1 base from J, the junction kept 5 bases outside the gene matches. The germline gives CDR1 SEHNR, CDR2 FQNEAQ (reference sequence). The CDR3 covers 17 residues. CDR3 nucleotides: TGTGCCAGCAGCTTCTCCGGGGACAGGGGGAGCAATCAGCCCCAGCATTTT. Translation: CASSFSGDRGSNQPQHF.

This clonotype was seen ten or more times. The CDR3 DNA is TGTGCCAGCAGATGGACAGGGAGTAGCAATCAGCCCCAGCATTTT. This codes for CASRWTGSSNQPQHF. The chain carries TRBV12-3 or TRBV12-4 and TRBJ1-5; 8 bases are shared with TRBD1. The CDR3 is made up of 15 amino acids. Unmatched junction bases numbered 4, after V lost 6 bases and J lost 0 bases.

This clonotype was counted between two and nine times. CDR3 nucleotides: TGCAGCGTTGATGGGGGGTACCACAATGAGCAGTTCTTC. It yields the protein CSVDGGYHNEQFF. The chain combines TRBV29-1 with TRBJ2-1; D possibly corresponds to TRBD2 (6 bases). Germline assignment: CDR1 SQVTM and CDR2 ANQGSEA. CDR3 length: 13 amino acids. With 3 bases removed from V and 5 bases from J, the gap between germline ends came to 11 bases.

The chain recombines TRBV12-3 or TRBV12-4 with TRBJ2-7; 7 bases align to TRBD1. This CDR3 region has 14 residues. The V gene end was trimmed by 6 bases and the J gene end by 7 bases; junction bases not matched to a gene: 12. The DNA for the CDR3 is TGTGCCAGCAGATCCAGACAGGGAATTGGGGAGCAGTACTTC. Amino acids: CASRSRQGIGEQYF.

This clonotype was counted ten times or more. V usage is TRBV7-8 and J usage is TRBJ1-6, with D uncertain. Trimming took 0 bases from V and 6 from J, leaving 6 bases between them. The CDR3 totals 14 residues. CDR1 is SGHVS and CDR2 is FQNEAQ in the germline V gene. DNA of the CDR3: TGTGCCAGCAGCTTAGCAGGGCGTAATTCACCCCTCCACTTT. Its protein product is CASSLAGRNSPLHF.

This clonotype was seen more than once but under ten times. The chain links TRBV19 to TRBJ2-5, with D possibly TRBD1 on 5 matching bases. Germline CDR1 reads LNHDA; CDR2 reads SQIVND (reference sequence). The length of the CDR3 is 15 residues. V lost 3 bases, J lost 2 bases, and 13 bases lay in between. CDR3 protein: CASSMGMTAQETQYF. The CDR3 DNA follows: TGTGCCAGTAGTATGGGAATGACAGCGCAAGAGACCCAGTACTTC.

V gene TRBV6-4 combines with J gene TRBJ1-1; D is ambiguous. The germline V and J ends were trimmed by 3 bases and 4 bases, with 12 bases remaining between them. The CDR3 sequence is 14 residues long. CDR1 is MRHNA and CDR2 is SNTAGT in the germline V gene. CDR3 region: CASSEFGVGTEAFF. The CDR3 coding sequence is TGTGCCAGCAGTGAGTTCGGGGTAGGCACTGAAGCTTTCTTT.

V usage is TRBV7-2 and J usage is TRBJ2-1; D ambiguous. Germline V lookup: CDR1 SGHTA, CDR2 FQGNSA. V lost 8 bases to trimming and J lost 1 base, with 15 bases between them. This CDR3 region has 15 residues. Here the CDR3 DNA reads TGTGCCAGCCTCGTTAGGTCCAATTCCTACAATGAGCAGTTCTTC. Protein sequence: CASLVRSNSYNEQFF.

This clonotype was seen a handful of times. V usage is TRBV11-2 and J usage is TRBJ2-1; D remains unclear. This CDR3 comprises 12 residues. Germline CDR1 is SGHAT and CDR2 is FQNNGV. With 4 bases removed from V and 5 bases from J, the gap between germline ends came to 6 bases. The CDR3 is CASSSQDNEQFF. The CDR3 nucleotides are TGTGCCAGCAGCTCGCAGGACAATGAGCAGTTCTTC.

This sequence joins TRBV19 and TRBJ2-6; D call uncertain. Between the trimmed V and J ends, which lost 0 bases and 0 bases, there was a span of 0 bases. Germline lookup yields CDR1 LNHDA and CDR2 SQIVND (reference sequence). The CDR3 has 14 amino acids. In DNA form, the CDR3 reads TGTGCCAGTAGTATAGACTCTGGGGCCAACGTCCTGACTTTC. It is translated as CASSIDSGANVLTF.

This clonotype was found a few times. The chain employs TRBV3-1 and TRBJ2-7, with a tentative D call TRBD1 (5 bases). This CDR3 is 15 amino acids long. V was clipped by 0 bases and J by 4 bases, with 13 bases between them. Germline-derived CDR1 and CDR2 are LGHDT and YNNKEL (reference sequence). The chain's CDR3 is CASSQDLGREYEQYF. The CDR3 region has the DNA TGTGCCAGCAGCCAAGATCTGGGCAGGGAATACGAGCAGTACTTC.

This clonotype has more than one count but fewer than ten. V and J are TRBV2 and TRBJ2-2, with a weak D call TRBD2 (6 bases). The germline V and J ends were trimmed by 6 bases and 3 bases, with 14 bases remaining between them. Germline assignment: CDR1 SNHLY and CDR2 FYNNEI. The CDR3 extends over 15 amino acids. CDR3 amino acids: CASSEGLAYTGELFF. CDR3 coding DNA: TGTGCCAGCAGCGAGGGACTGGCGTACACCGGGGAGCTGTTTTTT.

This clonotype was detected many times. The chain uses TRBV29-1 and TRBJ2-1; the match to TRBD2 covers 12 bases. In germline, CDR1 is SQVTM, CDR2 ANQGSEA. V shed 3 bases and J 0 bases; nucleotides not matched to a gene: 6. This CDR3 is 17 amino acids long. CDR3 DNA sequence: TGCAGCGTTGATTGTAAGACTAGCGGGAGCTCCTACAATGAGCAGTTCTTC. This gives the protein CSVDCKTSGSSYNEQFF.

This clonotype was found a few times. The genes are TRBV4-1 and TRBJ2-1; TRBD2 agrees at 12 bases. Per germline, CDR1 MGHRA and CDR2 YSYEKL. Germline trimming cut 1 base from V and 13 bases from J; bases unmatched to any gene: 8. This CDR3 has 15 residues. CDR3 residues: CASSQGPGLAGPQFF. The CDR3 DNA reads TGCGCCAGCAGCCAAGGGCCGGGACTAGCGGGTCCACAGTTCTTC.

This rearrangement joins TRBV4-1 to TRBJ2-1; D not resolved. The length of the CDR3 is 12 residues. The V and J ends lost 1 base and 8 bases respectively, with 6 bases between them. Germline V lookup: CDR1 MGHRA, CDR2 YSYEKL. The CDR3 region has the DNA TGCGCCAGCAGCCAAGTTACAGATGAGCAGTTCTTC. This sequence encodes CASSQVTDEQFF.

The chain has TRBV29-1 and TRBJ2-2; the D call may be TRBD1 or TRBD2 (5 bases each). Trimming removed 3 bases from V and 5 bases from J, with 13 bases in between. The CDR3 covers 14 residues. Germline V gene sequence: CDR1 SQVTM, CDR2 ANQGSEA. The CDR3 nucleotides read TGCAGCGTTGAGCACAGGAGGATGACCGGGGAGCTGTTTTTT. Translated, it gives CSVEHRRMTGELFF.

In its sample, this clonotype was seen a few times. The CDR3 loop is CASSPGDYNEQFF. The CDR3 coding sequence is TGTGCCAGCAGCCCCGGGGACTACAATGAGCAGTTCTTC. V usage is TRBV7-9 and J usage is TRBJ2-1; D is perhaps TRBD2 (5 bases). This CDR3 contains 13 residues. Germline-derived CDR1 and CDR2 are SEHNR and FQNEAQ (reference sequence). The germline V and J ends were trimmed by 5 bases and 3 bases, with 8 bases remaining between them.

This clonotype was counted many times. The DNA for the CDR3 is TGTGCCAGCAGCCGGCGACAGTCCCAAAATGGCTACACCTTC. This codes for CASSRRQSQNGYTF. V is TRBV4-2 and J is TRBJ1-2; a possible D gene is TRBD1 (5 bases). V dropped 4 bases and J dropped 6 bases, with 15 bases sitting between them. The CDR3 consists of 14 residues. From germline, CDR1 is LGHNA and CDR2 YNFKEQ.

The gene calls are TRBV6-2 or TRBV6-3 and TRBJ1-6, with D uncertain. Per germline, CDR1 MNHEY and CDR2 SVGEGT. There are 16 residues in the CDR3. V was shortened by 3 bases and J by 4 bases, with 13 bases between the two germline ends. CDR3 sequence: CASSYNPRMYNSPLHF. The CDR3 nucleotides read TGTGCCAGCAGTTATAACCCTAGGATGTATAATTCACCCCTCCACTTT.

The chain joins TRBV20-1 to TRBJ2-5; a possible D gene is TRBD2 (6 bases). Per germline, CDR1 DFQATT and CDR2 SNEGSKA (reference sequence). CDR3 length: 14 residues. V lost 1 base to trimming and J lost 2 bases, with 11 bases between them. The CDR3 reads CSARGPGLQETQYF. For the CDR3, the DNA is TGCAGTGCTAGAGGCCCGGGACTTCAAGAGACCCAGTACTTC.

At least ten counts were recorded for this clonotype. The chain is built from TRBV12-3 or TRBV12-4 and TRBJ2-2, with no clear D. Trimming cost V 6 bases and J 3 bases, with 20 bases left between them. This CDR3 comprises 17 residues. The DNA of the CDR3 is TGTGCCAGCAGCCTGAGACGTCGTGGGGTTGACACCGGGGAGCTGTTTTTT. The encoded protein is CASSLRRRGVDTGELFF.